These 13 T cell receptor beta chains originate from one sample sequenced in a study of blood T cell repertoires in COVID-19. Using immunoSEQ multiplex PCR, the repertoire was profiled, and TCRdb retains in-frame clones only, with some absent. In the table there are a few hundred thousand clones, around 90% of which are singletons. The sample comprised peripheral blood. These receptors all stem from a woman between 40 and 50 years old who had recovered from COVID-19.

This clone was observed a single time. The chain recombines TRBV29-1 with TRBJ2-3; 9 nucleotides match TRBD1. Germline values: CDR1 SQVTM, CDR2 ANQGSEA. V trimming: 3 bases; J trimming: 1 base; junction bases outside the gene matches: 5. CDR3 length: 15 amino acids. The chain's CDR3 is CSVEGQGLGTDTQYF. CDR3 in DNA: TGCAGCGTTGAGGGACAGGGACTCGGCACAGATACGCAGTATTTT.

J is TRBJ2-5 and V is TRBV24-1; 10 nucleotides agree with TRBD2. The CDR3 extends over 16 amino acids. Germline CDR1 reads KGHDR; CDR2 reads SFDVKD. V lost 2 bases, J lost 4 bases, and 6 bases stayed unmatched. CDR3 sequence reads: CATSDSLAGVSETQYF. Written as DNA, the CDR3 is TGTGCCACCAGTGATTCCCTAGCGGGAGTTTCAGAGACCCAGTACTTC.

This clone showed up just a few times. The chain combines TRBV5-4 with TRBJ1-6, with TRBD1 as a possible D gene (5 bases). The CDR3 totals 16 residues. The V end was cut by 0 bases, the J end by 8 bases, with 15 bases between. Looked up from germline, CDR1 is SGHNT and CDR2 is YYREEE (reference sequence). In DNA form, the CDR3 reads TGTGCCAGCAGCTTGGGTTTTCAGGGCGGAGATTCACCCCTCCACTTT. The encoded protein is CASSLGFQGGDSPLHF.

Turning to this clone: Other DNA sequences from this sample encode an identical CDR3 as well. The rearrangement joins TRBV11-2 to TRBJ1-2; D gene ambiguous. The V gene's germline CDR1 is SGHAT and CDR2 FQNNGV. The CDR3 extends over 13 amino acids. V lost 1 base, J lost 2 bases, and 5 bases lay in between. The CDR3 DNA follows: TGTGCCAGCAGCTTAGCTGGCAACTATGGCTACACCTTC. Protein: CASSLAGNYGYTF.

This chain connects TRBV5-1 to TRBJ2-5; the D gene is possibly TRBD2 (6 bases). Between the trimmed V and J ends, which lost 3 bases and 4 bases, there was a span of 10 bases. The CDR3 covers 13 residues. Germline CDR1 and CDR2: SGHRS and YFSETQ. CDR3 in DNA: TGCGCCAGCAGCTCCGGGACTGCAGAGACCCAGTACTTC. Protein: CASSSGTAETQYF.

This sequence joins TRBV11-2 and TRBJ2-7; 8 bases match TRBD2. The CDR3 runs 18 residues. The V gene's germline CDR1 is SGHAT and CDR2 FQNNGV. J was trimmed by 3 bases and V by 3 bases; bases with no gene match: 16. The CDR3 DNA reads as TGTGCCAGCAGCTTTGGACTAGCTCCTACGAAAGGGGGCTACGAGCAGTACTTC. Protein product: CASSFGLAPTKGGYEQYF.

Details on this clone: A junction end diverges from the germline sequence, so it may reflect a read error. V gene TRBV6-6 combines with J gene TRBJ2-5; TRBD1 aligns across 7 bases. The CDR3 sequence is 14 residues long. Germline V gene lookup returns CDR1 MNHNY and CDR2 SVGAGI (reference sequence). CDR3: CASTYEGAGETQYF. CDR3 DNA: TGTGCCAGCACTTACGAGGGGGCCGGGGAGACCCAGTACTTC.

The gene calls are TRBV7-2 and TRBJ2-1, with D perhaps TRBD2 (6 bases). Trimming shortened V by 5 bases and J by 9 bases, and 11 bases separated the two germline ends. Germline V gene lookup returns CDR1 SGHTA and CDR2 FQGNSA. There are 12 residues in the CDR3. The CDR3 DNA follows: TGTGCCAGCAGCCGCACGGGGGTTGAGCAGTTCTTC. This sequence encodes CASSRTGVEQFF.

This clone appeared a few times. CDR3 region: CASSQRTRGGPLNDEQFF. In DNA form, the CDR3 reads TGCGCCAGCAGCCAAAGGACGAGAGGAGGGCCTCTGAATGATGAGCAGTTCTTC. The rearrangement links TRBV4-1 to TRBJ2-1; perhaps TRBD2 as D (6 bases). The CDR3 has 18 amino acids. The ends were cut back, 2 bases at V and 8 bases at J, with 25 bases in the middle. The germline CDR1 and CDR2 sequences are MGHRA and YSYEKL.

This clone was detected a few times. This chain uses TRBV10-3 with TRBJ2-7, with 8 bases identical to TRBD1. The germline V gene encodes CDR1 ENHRY and CDR2 SYGVKD. The CDR3 has 15 amino acids. The J segment lost 1 base and the V segment lost 0 bases, leaving 2 bases of the junction unmatched. CDR3 in amino acids: CAISESGTGSYEQYF. Here the CDR3 DNA reads TGTGCCATCAGTGAGTCCGGGACAGGTTCCTACGAGCAGTACTTC.

The chain employs TRBV28 and TRBJ2-1; 10 nucleotides align to TRBD2. V was clipped by 5 bases and J by 2 bases; unmatched bases: 3. The CDR3 runs to 15 residues. CDR1 and CDR2 from the germline V gene are MDHEN and SYDVKM. This CDR3 reads CASSTGLATYNEQFF. CDR3 DNA sequence: TGTGCCAGCAGTACGGGACTAGCGACCTACAATGAGCAGTTCTTC.

As regards this clone: Distinct nucleotide sequences in the sample also encode this CDR3. J is TRBJ1-5 and V is TRBV15; D perhaps matches TRBD1 (5 bases). V was trimmed by 2 bases and J by 1 base, leaving 6 bases between them. From germline, CDR1 is LNHNV and CDR2 YYDKDF (reference sequence). CDR3 length: 14 amino acids. The CDR3 spells CATSRRQSNQPQHF. CDR3 coding DNA: TGTGCCACCAGCAGAAGACAGAGCAATCAGCCCCAGCATTTT. The whole variable domain, remainder taken from reference TRBV15 and TRBJ1-5, is DAMVIQNPRYQVTQFGKPVTLSCSQTLNHNVMYWYQQKSSQAPKLLFHYYDKDFNNEADTPDNFQSRRPNTSFCFLDIRSPGLGDTAMYLCATSRRQSNQPQHFGDGTRLSIL.

The CDR3 reads CASSEAPREVGETQYF. CDR3 DNA sequence: TGTGCCAGCAGTGAAGCCCCCCGGGAGGTCGGAGAGACCCAGTACTTC. The chain is built from TRBV6-1 and TRBJ2-5; 7 nucleotides line up with TRBD2. Germline trimming cut 0 bases from V and 4 bases from J; bases unmatched to any gene: 8. This CDR3 contains 16 residues. Germline values: CDR1 MNHNS, CDR2 SASEGT.